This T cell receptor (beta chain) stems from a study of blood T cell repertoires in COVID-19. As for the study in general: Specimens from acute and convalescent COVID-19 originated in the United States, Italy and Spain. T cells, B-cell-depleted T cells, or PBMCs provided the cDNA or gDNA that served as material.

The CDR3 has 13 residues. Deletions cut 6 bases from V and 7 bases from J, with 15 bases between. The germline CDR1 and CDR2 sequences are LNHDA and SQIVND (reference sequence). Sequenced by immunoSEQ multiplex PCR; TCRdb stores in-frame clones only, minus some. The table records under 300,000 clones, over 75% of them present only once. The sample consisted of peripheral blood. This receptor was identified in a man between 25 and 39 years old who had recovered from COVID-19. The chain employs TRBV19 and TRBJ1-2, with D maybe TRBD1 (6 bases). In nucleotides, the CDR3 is TGTGCCAGTAGCGTACAGGGCGTCGGTGGCTACACCTTC. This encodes CASSVQGVGGYTF.